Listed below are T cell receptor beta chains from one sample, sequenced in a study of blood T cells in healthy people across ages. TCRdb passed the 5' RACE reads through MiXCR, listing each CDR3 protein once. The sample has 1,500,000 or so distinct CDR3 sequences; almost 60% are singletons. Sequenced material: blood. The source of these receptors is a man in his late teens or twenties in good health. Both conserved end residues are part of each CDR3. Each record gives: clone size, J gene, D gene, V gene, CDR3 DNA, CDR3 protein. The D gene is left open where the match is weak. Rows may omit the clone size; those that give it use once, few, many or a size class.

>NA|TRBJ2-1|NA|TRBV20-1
TGCAGTGCTAAATGGCTAAAAGGGCACAATGAGCAGTTCTTC
CSAKWLKGHNEQFF
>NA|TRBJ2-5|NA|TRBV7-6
TGTGCCAGCAGCGAACCACCTTTAGCGTACCAAGAGACCCAGTACTTC
CASSEPPLAYQETQYF
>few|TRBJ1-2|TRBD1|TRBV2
TGTGCCAGCATTAAGGACAGGAACTATGGCTACACCTTC
CASIKDRNYGYTF
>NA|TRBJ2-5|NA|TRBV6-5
TGTGCCAGCAGTTACCTCGGGGGCCGGGAGACCCAGTACTTC
CASSYLGGRETQYF
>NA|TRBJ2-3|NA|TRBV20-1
TGCAGTGCAGAACAGGGGGGGAGCACAGATACGCAGTATTTT
CSAEQGGSTDTQYF
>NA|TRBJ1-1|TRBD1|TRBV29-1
TGCAGCGTGAATACAGGGGTTGAATCTGAAGCTTTCTTT
CSVNTGVESEAFF
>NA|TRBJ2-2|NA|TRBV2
TGTGCCCGTCTGGGCCCCACCGGGGAGCTGTTTTTT
CARLGPTGELFF
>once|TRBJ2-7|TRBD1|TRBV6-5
TGTGCCAGCAGTTTCCCACAGGGGGAGCAGTACTTC
CASSFPQGEQYF
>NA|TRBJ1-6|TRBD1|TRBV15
TGTGCCACCAGCAGACCAGGGGGCGGGTCACCCCTCCACTTT
CATSRPGGGSPLHF
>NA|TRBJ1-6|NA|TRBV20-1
TGCAGTGCTAGAGAGGCGAGGGGAAGCGGGAATTCACCCCTCCACTTT
CSAREARGSGNSPLHF
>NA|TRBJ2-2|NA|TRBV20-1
TGCAGTGCTAGAGGCCTAAGCTGGAGCACCGGGGAGCTGTTTTTT
CSARGLSWSTGELFF
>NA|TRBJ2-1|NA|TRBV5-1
TGCGCCAGCAGATCGGGGGATGAGCAGTTCTTC
CASRSGDEQFF
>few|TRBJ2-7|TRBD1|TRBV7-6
TGTGCCAGCAGCCCTGGAGGGACAGGAAGGGGCGAGCAGTACTTC
CASSPGGTGRGEQYF
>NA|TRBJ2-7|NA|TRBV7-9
TGTGCCAGCAGCCCGGGGGGGACAGCCTCCTACGAGCAGTACTTC
CASSPGGTASYEQYF
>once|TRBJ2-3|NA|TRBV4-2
TGTGCCAGCAGCCTTCAGACTGCGTCTAGCACAGATACGCAGTATTTT
CASSLQTASSTDTQYF
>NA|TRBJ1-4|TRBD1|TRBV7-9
TGTGCCAGCAGCTTATTCACCAGGGGGAGTAATGAAAAACTGTTTTTT
CASSLFTRGSNEKLFF
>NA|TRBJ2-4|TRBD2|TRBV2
TGTGCCAGCAGTGAGCGCGGGGGGGGCGAAGCCAAAAACATTCAGTACTTC
CASSERGGGEAKNIQYF
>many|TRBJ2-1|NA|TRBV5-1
TGCGCCAGCTCCCCGGCCCTGGGCATCGATGAGCAGTTCTTC
CASSPALGIDEQFF
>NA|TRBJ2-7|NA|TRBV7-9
TGTGCCAGCAGCCGAAGGGACGCATACGAGCAGTACTTC
CASSRRDAYEQYF
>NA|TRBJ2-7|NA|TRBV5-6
TGTGCCAGCAGCTTGGGACCTAGGGGCGAGCAGTACTTC
CASSLGPRGEQYF
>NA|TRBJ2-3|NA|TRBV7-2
TGTGCCAGCAGCCGACTAGTCATGCGCACAGATACGCAGTATTTT
CASSRLVMRTDTQYF
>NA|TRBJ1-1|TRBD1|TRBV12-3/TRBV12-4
TGTGCCAGCAGCCCACAGGGGCTGGCTTTCTTT
CASSPQGLAFF
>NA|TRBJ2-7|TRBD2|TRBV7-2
TGTGCCAGCCGCCCCCCGGGAGGGACTTACGAGCAGTACTTC
CASRPPGGTYEQYF
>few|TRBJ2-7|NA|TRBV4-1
TGCGCCAGCAGCCAAGTTCCCGGGCCACCCTACGAGCAGTACTTC
CASSQVPGPPYEQYF
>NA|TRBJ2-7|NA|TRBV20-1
TGCAGTGCCCCGACTAGATTCGAGCAGTACTTC
CSAPTRFEQYF
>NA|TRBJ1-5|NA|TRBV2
TGTGCCAGCAGTGAAGAGAGGGATTATCAGCCCCAGCATTTT
CASSEERDYQPQHF
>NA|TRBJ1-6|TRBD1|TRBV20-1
TGCAGTGCAACTCCGGGACAGCCGAATTCACCCCTCCACTTT
CSATPGQPNSPLHF
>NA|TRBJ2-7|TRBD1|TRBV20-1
TGCGGTGCTAGAGATGTAGGGACAGGAGCCTACGAGCAGTACTTC
CGARDVGTGAYEQYF
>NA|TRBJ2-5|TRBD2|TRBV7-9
TGTGCCAGCAGCGCGGGACTAGCGAGAGTCAAAGAGACCCAGTACTTC
CASSAGLARVKETQYF
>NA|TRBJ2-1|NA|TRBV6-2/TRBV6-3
TGTGCCAGCCGGACTACAGGGAATGAGCAGTTCTTC
CASRTTGNEQFF
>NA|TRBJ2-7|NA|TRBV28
TGTGCCAGCAGTCCCCCGACCATTTACGAGCAGTACTTC
CASSPPTIYEQYF
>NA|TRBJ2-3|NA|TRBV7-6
TGTGCCAGCAGCCAAGTAAGGAGTCCTTCAGATACGCAGTATTTT
CASSQVRSPSDTQYF
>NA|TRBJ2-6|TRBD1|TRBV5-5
TGTGCCAGCAGCTCCGCTGTGACAGGGGACAGTGGGGCCAACGTCCTGACTTTC
CASSSAVTGDSGANVLTF
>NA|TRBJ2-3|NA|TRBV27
TGTGCCAGCAGTTCCCCTTATTGGGGGAATAATACGCAGTATTTT
CASSSPYWGNNTQYF